This entry concerns a single T cell receptor beta chain. Its antigen is currently unknown. This entry is derived from a study of vaccination and CD4 T cells after COVID-19. Study context: There were six male and four female convalescents, and two of them were Hispanic.

The treatment was: roughly 11-day PBMC culture with coronavirus spike peptide pools or control peptides (ViraFEST assay). Once peptide pools had expanded antigen-specific T cells, ViraFEST sequenced TCRs. Cultures of PBMCs, 1.5 million to 2 million per well, were set up with 7.5 to 10 IU/ml IL-2 and approximately 9.4 ug/ml peptide pools. An Oncomine TCR Beta short-read assay was used to sequence the DNA from cultured CD4+ T cells. The source of extracted genomic DNA was cultured CD4+ T cells. A single record per CDR3 protein comes from TCRdb applying MiXCR to the PCR reads. The table has fewer than 15,000 distinct CDR3 sequences, about half seen once. V was cut by 3 bases and J by 3 bases, with 8 bases left in between. Germline CDR1 is DFQATT and CDR2 is SNEGSKA (reference sequence). The CDR3 is 12 residues long.

The clonotype comes from a human donor who had recovered from COVID-19. V gene TRBV20-1 combines with J gene TRBJ2-5; maybe TRBD1 (5 bases). Sequencing input: CD4+ T cells from blood, cultured in vitro. The CDR3 here is CSASRREETQYF. The CDR3 DNA reads TGCAGTGCTAGTCGCAGGGAAGAGACCCAGTACTTC.